These T cell receptor beta chains were read from a single sample in a study of OX40 agonist ivuxolimab in advanced cancers. Profiled with immunoSEQ multiplex PCR; TCRdb holds only in-frame clones, not every one. The repertoire has tens of thousands of clones, approximately 84% of them found once; the top ten carry approximately 2.6%. Source: CD4+ or CD8+ T cells sorted from blood, taken in a trial of the OX40 agonist ivuxolimab. Source of these receptors: an adult with an advanced solid tumor such as melanoma, head and neck, liver or kidney cancer. CDR3s include the opening cysteine and the closing phenylalanine or tryptophan. Fields, in order: J gene, D gene, clone size, V gene, CDR3 DNA, CDR3 protein. A D gene is named only where the DNA matches it firmly. Not all rows give a size; the values are once, few, many and, for expanded clones, a class.

>TRBJ2-3|TRBD1|NA|TRBV7-9
TGTGCCAGCACCCCGCCGGGGACAGGGATCACAGATACGCAGTATTTT
CASTPPGTGITDTQYF
>TRBJ2-7|NA|NA|TRBV19
TGTGCCAGTAGCACCCGCTGGCGGGGAGCCTACGAGCAGTACTTC
CASSTRWRGAYEQYF
>TRBJ1-5|NA|NA|TRBV10-3
TGTGCCATCAGGGCCAGAACTGGGGATCCCCAGCATTTT
CAIRARTGDPQHF
>TRBJ1-6|TRBD1|once|TRBV4-1
TGCGCCAGCAGCCACCAGGGGGCTGGTAATTCACCCCTCCACTTT
CASSHQGAGNSPLHF
>TRBJ2-7|TRBD1|NA|TRBV28
TGTGCCAGCAATACGGCCGGGACAGGGAACTACGAGCAGTACTTC
CASNTAGTGNYEQYF
>TRBJ2-2|NA|NA|TRBV11-2
TGTGCCAGCAGCTTCAGACGGGGCCTCCCGTCAAACACCGGGGAGCTGTTTTTT
CASSFRRGLPSNTGELFF
>TRBJ1-1|NA|NA|TRBV11-2
TGTGCCAGCAGCTTAGGGGGAGGGCTGGGCACTGAAGCTTTCTTT
CASSLGGGLGTEAFF
>TRBJ1-1|NA|NA|TRBV28
TGTGCCAGCAGTTCCGGATTGTTCCATGAAGCTTTCTTT
CASSSGLFHEAFF
>TRBJ1-2|NA|NA|TRBV5-1
TGCGCCAGCAGCTCCTCGTTAAACAGGGCTTATGGCTACACCTTC
CASSSSLNRAYGYTF
>TRBJ2-5|NA|NA|TRBV6-6
TGTGCCAGCACCCCTCCCGGGGTGCAGACCCAGTACTTC
CASTPPGVQTQYF
>TRBJ2-2|NA|NA|TRBV2
TGTGCCAGCAGGGGCGGTATCAACACCGGGGAGCTGTTTTTT
CASRGGINTGELFF
>TRBJ1-3|NA|NA|TRBV4-2
TGTGCCAGCAGCCAAGCTGGACCGCCACCCATATATTTT
CASSQAGPPPIYF
>TRBJ1-4|NA|NA|TRBV6-1
TGTGCCAGCAGTGAAGTTGAGCTGGAAAAACTGTTTTTT
CASSEVELEKLFF
>TRBJ2-7|NA|NA|TRBV4-3
TGCGCCAGCAGCCGCGGACACGACGTGGCCTACGAGCAGTACTTC
CASSRGHDVAYEQYF
>TRBJ1-5|NA|NA|TRBV7-2
TGTGCCAGCAGCCGAAATAGCAATCAGCCCCAGCATTTT
CASSRNSNQPQHF
>TRBJ1-1|NA|once|TRBV5-1
TGCGCCAGCAGCCCGGAGGCATCGAACACTGAAGCTTTCTTT
CASSPEASNTEAFF
>TRBJ1-2|TRBD1|NA|TRBV15
TGTGCCACCAGTAGGGGGACAGGGTCGGGTGGCTACACCTTC
CATSRGTGSGGYTF
>TRBJ2-3|TRBD1|NA|TRBV11-2
TGTGCCAGCAGCTTAGATTCGGGACAGGGGGCAAATACGCAGTATTTT
CASSLDSGQGANTQYF
>TRBJ2-3|TRBD2|NA|TRBV5-1
TGCGCCAGCAGCAATTTCGAACAACTAGCGGGGGGGCCTCCTAGCACAGATACGCAGTATTTT
CASSNFEQLAGGPPSTDTQYF
>TRBJ1-5|NA|NA|TRBV7-2
TGTGCCAGCAGCTTAGAAGGGGCAAGCAATCAGCCCCAGCATTTT
CASSLEGASNQPQHF
>TRBJ2-5|TRBD2|NA|TRBV5-6
TGTGCCAGCACCCCCGAGCGGGGGGGACAAGAGACCCAGTACTTC
CASTPERGGQETQYF
>TRBJ2-2|NA|NA|TRBV19
TGTGCCAGTAACCCGTCTGACGTGGATTCCGGGGAGCTGTTTTTT
CASNPSDVDSGELFF
>TRBJ2-3|NA|NA|TRBV7-9
TGTGCCAGCAGCATTCCCGGTAGCACAGATACGCAGTATTTT
CASSIPGSTDTQYF
>TRBJ2-1|TRBD1|NA|TRBV2
TGTGCCAGTGACCGGGACAGGGGTCCCGATGAGCAGTTCTTC
CASDRDRGPDEQFF
>TRBJ1-2|TRBD1|once|TRBV5-4
TGTGCCAGCTCTGTGAGGGCTGACAGGGGGCGCGGCTACACCTTC
CASSVRADRGRGYTF
>TRBJ2-5|NA|NA|TRBV11-2
TGTGCCAGCAGTCTCCCGAGGGGCTTGACCCAGTACTTC
CASSLPRGLTQYF
>TRBJ1-2|NA|NA|TRBV19
TGTGCCACCCTAGGCTACACCTTC
CATLGYTF
>TRBJ2-2|NA|NA|TRBV4-2
TGTGCCAGCAGCCAATGGGTCCAGACGGGACTGGACACCGGGGAGCTGTTTTTT
CASSQWVQTGLDTGELFF
>TRBJ2-3|TRBD2|NA|TRBV5-1
TGCGCCAGCAGCTTGGCCTTAGCGGGGGGGTCAGATACGCAGTATTTT
CASSLALAGGSDTQYF
>TRBJ2-2|TRBD2|NA|TRBV5-1
TGCGCCAGCATCGCGACTAGCGGAAACACCGGGGAGCTGTTTTTT
CASIATSGNTGELFF
>TRBJ2-7|NA|NA|TRBV30
TGTGGATGGGGGGGAGGGGGCTACCACGAGCAGTACTTC
CGWGGGGYHEQYF
>TRBJ2-3|NA|NA|TRBV29-1
TGCAGCGTTGAAGGGGGCATCGGGGGCACAGATACGCAGTATTTT
CSVEGGIGGTDTQYF
>TRBJ1-2|TRBD1|few|TRBV7-9
TGTGCCAGCAGCATGGACAGGGGTGGCTACACCTTC
CASSMDRGGYTF
>TRBJ2-5|TRBD1|NA|TRBV4-1
TGCGCCAGCAGCCAAGGGGGACAGGGAGAGACCCAGTACTTC
CASSQGGQGETQYF
>TRBJ1-5|TRBD1|once|TRBV19
TGTGCCAGTTCCCAGGGGGTCGGACAGCCCCAGCATTTT
CASSQGVGQPQHF
>TRBJ1-4|TRBD1|once|TRBV11-1
TGTGCCAGCAGCCTTCTGACAGGGGCGCGTGAAAAACTGTTTTTT
CASSLLTGAREKLFF
>TRBJ1-6|NA|once|TRBV7-2
TGTGCCAGCAGCCCCCGCCCCCAGGGCGGTAATTCACCCCTCCACTTT
CASSPRPQGGNSPLHF
>TRBJ2-4|TRBD1|NA|TRBV4-2
TGTGCCAGCAGCCAAGCCGGGTGGAAGCAGGGGGCGGAAAACATTCAGTACTTC
CASSQAGWKQGAENIQYF
>TRBJ2-2|TRBD1|NA|TRBV5-1
TGCGCCAGCACGGGACAGGGGGCGCGCACCGGGGAGCTGTTTTTT
CASTGQGARTGELFF
>TRBJ1-3|NA|once|TRBV7-8
TGTGCCAGCAGCTTAGCTCTCGGAAACACCATATATTTT
CASSLALGNTIYF
>TRBJ2-1|NA|NA|TRBV11-1
TGTGCCAGCAGCTTATATGGGGAGAACAATGAGCAGTTCTTC
CASSLYGENNEQFF
>TRBJ2-6|NA|NA|TRBV28
TGTGCCAGCAGCCCCATGAGGACCGGGGCCAACGTCCTGACTTTC
CASSPMRTGANVLTF
>TRBJ2-5|NA|once|TRBV7-3
TGTGCCAGCAGCCTCACGACGCAAGAGACCCAGTACTTC
CASSLTTQETQYF
>TRBJ2-5|NA|NA|TRBV11-2
TGTGCCAGCAGCCCTGCCCTCCAGGTGGAGACCCAGTACTTC
CASSPALQVETQYF
>TRBJ2-5|NA|NA|TRBV5-1
TGCGCCAGCAGCTCTGAGCCCCTGTTAGAGACCCAGTACTTC
CASSSEPLLETQYF